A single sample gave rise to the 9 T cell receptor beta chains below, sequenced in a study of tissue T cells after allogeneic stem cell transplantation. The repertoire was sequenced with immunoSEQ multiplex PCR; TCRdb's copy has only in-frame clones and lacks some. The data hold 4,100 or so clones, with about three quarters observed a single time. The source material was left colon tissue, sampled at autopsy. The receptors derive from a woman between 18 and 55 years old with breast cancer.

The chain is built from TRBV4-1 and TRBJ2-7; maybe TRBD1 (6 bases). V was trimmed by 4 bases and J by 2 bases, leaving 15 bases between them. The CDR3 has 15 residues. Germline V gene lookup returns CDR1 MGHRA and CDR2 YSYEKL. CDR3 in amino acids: CASSRLQGYAYEQYF. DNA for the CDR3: TGCGCCAGCAGCCGGTTACAGGGTTATGCCTACGAGCAGTACTTC.

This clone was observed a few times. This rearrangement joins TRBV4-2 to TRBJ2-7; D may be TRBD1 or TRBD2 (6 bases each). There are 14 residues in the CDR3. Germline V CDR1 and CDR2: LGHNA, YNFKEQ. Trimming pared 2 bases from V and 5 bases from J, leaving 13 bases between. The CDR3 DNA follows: TGTGCCAGCAGCCAAAGGGGGGCCCACAACGAGCAGTACTTC. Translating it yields CASSQRGAHNEQYF.

CDR3 nucleotides: TGTGCCAGCAGCTTCGGACAGGGGGATCAGCCCCAGCATTTT. Amino acid sequence: CASSFGQGDQPQHF. The chain links TRBV5-5 to TRBJ1-5, with TRBD1 identical over 10 bases. J gave up 5 bases and V 2 bases, and 1 base lay outside the gene matches. The germline CDR1 and CDR2 sequences are SGHKS and YYEKEE (reference sequence). There are 14 residues in the CDR3.

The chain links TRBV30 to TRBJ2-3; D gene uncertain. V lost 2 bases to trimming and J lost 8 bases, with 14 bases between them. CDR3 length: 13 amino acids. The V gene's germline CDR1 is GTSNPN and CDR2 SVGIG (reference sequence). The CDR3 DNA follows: TGTGCCTGGAGTCCCATCCTGCACAGTACGCAGTATTTT. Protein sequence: CAWSPILHSTQYF. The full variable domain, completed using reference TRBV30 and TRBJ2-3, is SQTIHQWPATLVQPVGSPLSLECTVEGTSNPNLYWYRQAAGRGLQLLFYSVGIGQISSEVPQNLSASRPQDRQFILSSKKLLLSDSGFYLCAWSPILHSTQYFGPGTRLTVL.

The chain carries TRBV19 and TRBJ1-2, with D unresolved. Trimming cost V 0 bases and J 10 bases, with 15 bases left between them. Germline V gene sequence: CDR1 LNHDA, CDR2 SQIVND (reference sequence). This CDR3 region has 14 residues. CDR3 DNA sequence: TGTGCCAGTAGTATAGATCGATGGGCCATTCACTACACCTTC. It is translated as CASSIDRWAIHYTF.

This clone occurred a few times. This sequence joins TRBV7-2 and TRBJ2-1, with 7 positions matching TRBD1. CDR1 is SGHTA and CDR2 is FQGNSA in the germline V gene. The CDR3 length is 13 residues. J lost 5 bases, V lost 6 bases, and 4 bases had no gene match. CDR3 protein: CASREGANNEQFF. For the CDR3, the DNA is TGTGCCAGCAGAGAGGGGGCAAACAATGAGCAGTTCTTC.

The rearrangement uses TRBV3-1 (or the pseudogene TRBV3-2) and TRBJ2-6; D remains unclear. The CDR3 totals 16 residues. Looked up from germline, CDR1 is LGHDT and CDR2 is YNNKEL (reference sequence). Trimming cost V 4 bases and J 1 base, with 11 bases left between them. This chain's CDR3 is CASSPLGGSGANVLTF. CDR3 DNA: TGTGCCAGCAGCCCCCTGGGTGGGTCTGGGGCCAACGTCCTGACTTTC.

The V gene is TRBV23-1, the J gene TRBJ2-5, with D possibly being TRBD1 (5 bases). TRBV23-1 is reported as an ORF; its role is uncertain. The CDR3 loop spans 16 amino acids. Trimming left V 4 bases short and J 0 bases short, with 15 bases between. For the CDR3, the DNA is TGCGCCAGCAGTCGGACACGCCCAAGGGACCAAGAGACCCAGTACTTC. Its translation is CASSRTRPRDQETQYF.

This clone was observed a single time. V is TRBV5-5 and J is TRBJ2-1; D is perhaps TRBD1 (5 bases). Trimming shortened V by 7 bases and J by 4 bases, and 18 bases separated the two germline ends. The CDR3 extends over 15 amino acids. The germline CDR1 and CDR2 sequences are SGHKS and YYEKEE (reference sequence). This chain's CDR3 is CASQPSPRTYNEQFF. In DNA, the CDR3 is TGTGCCAGCCAACCCTCACCCCGGACATACAATGAGCAGTTCTTC.